The sequence of this T cell receptor (beta chain) was determined in a study of beta chain features in type 1 diabetes. General observations from the study: TCRB CDR3s were moderately but significantly shorter in Type 1 diabetes patients in all four CD4+ subsets.

CDR3 length: 15 amino acids. Between the trimmed V and J ends, which lost 2 bases and 0 bases, there was a span of 8 bases. The germline CDR1 and CDR2 sequences are KGHSH and LQKENI. The whole isolated RNA underwent reverse transcription, so sequencing captured expressed TCRB transcripts. The data were produced by immunoSEQ multiplex PCR, yet TCRdb's version contains in-frame clones alone and is incomplete. The data hold more than 200,000 clones, with around 15% observed a single time. The sample holds a few counts of this clone. What it binds is unknown. In total, each donor contributed a single heparinised blood draw that averaged roughly 110 mL.

This TCR was sampled from a man in his thirties or forties with type 1 diabetes. The sample consisted of naive CD4+ T cells from blood. The chain combines TRBV18 with TRBJ2-1; no definite D call. The CDR3 region is CASSPAPSSYNEQFF. The CDR3 DNA follows: TGTGCCAGCTCACCAGCGCCAAGCTCCTACAATGAGCAGTTCTTC.